The 25 T cell receptor beta chains in this list originate from one sample, sequenced in a study of blood T cell repertoires in COVID-19. Repertoires were generated with immunoSEQ multiplex PCR, while TCRdb's copy carries only in-frame clones and drops some. Of roughly 340,000 clones in the sample, about 87% were seen once. Source material: peripheral blood. The source is a woman aged 45-65 years with COVID-19, enrolled during active disease.

V is TRBV6-1 and J is TRBJ1-6, with unresolved D. The V gene's germline CDR1 is MNHNS and CDR2 SASEGT. The CDR3 has 16 amino acids. V gave up 1 base and J gave up 3 bases, with 10 bases separating them. The chain's CDR3 is CASSEEGGRYNSPLHF. The CDR3 coding sequence is TGTGCCAGCAGTGAAGAAGGAGGCCGCTATAATTCACCCCTCCACTTT.

The chain recombines TRBV7-3 with TRBJ2-4; D might be TRBD2 (6 bases). V was clipped by 0 bases and J by 0 bases, with 15 bases between them. The CDR3 runs to 18 residues. Germline loops: CDR1 SGHTA, CDR2 FQGTGA. DNA for the CDR3: TGTGCCAGCAGCTTAACGCTAGGAGGGGAGCTAGCCAAAAACATTCAGTACTTC. It encodes CASSLTLGGELAKNIQYF.

The rearrangement uses TRBV7-2 and TRBJ2-3; 9 positions agree with TRBD2. The germline CDR1 and CDR2 sequences are SGHTA and FQGNSA. The V and J ends lost 5 bases and 7 bases, in that order; junction bases with no gene match: 10. The CDR3 is 15 amino acids. DNA of the CDR3: TGTGCCAGCAGCCTCGACTGGACTAGCGCGCATACGCAGTATTTT. This translates into CASSLDWTSAHTQYF.

The chain recombines TRBV7-3 with TRBJ2-6, with a tentative D call TRBD1 (5 bases). The V end lost 1 base, the J end lost 4 bases, and 8 bases lay between the germline ends. The CDR3 spans 15 residues. Germline V lookup: CDR1 SGHTA, CDR2 FQGTGA. This CDR3 reads CASSLMSGGANVLTF. In nucleotides, the CDR3 is TGTGCCAGCAGCTTAATGTCAGGGGGGGCCAACGTCCTGACTTTC.

The rearrangement joins TRBV27 to TRBJ1-2, with D maybe TRBD1 (5 bases). CDR1 and CDR2 (germline): MNHEY, SMNVEV (reference sequence). The CDR3 sequence is 16 residues long. Trimming stripped 6 bases from V and 1 base from J, with 18 bases between. The CDR3 protein is CASRPAGTADNYGYTF. As DNA, the CDR3 is TGTGCCAGCAGGCCGGCCGGGACTGCTGATAACTATGGCTACACCTTC.

The chain joins TRBV12-3 or TRBV12-4 to TRBJ1-1, with TRBD1 matching over 7 bases. The CDR3 length is 13 residues. V shed 6 bases and J 4 bases; nucleotides not matched to a gene: 5. This CDR3 reads CASRPGQTTEAFF. DNA for the CDR3: TGTGCCAGCAGGCCGGGACAGACCACTGAAGCTTTCTTT.

This clone has more than one count but fewer than ten. The chain joins TRBV19 to TRBJ1-5; unclear D gene. Trimming took off 5 bases at V and 2 bases at J, with 10 bases between the two ends. In germline, CDR1 is LNHDA, CDR2 SQIVND (reference sequence). CDR3 size: 14 residues. The CDR3 region has the DNA TGTGCCAGTAGTGTACAAACAGGCAATCAGCCCCAGCATTTT. Translating gives CASSVQTGNQPQHF.

V usage is TRBV19 and J usage is TRBJ2-7; D possibly corresponds to TRBD1 (6 bases). The CDR3 length is 12 residues. Trimming stripped 6 bases from V and 4 bases from J, with 10 bases between. Germline CDR1 and CDR2: LNHDA and SQIVND (reference sequence). The CDR3 DNA follows: TGTGCCAGTAGCCCGGGACAATACGAGCAGTACTTC. Its translation is CASSPGQYEQYF.

This clone was picked up one time. This chain joins TRBV5-4 and TRBJ2-5; D may be TRBD1 (6 bases). This CDR3 is 14 amino acids long. In germline, CDR1 is SGHNT, CDR2 YYREEE (reference sequence). Trimming removed 0 bases from V and 9 bases from J, with 15 bases in between. CDR3 region: CASSLDQGTRAQYF. CDR3 sequence (DNA): TGTGCCAGCAGCTTGGATCAGGGGACCAGGGCCCAGTACTTC.

The rearrangement links TRBV4-2 to TRBJ2-3; unclear D gene. V was clipped by 0 bases and J by 4 bases, with 17 bases between them. Germline V gene sequence: CDR1 LGHNA, CDR2 YNFKEQ. The CDR3 loop spans 17 amino acids. In nucleotides, the CDR3 is TGTGCCAGCAGCCAAGATTTAGCCATTTGGAGAGCAGATACGCAGTATTTT. Residues: CASSQDLAIWRADTQYF.

The V gene is TRBV11-3, the J gene TRBJ2-3; D perhaps matches TRBD2 (5 bases). The CDR3 runs 13 residues. In germline, CDR1 is SGHNT, CDR2 YENEEA. V gave up 5 bases and J gave up 5 bases, with 11 bases separating them. CDR3 sequence reads: CASSRGLIDTQYF. The CDR3 DNA reads TGTGCCAGCAGCCGAGGACTGATAGATACGCAGTATTTT.

CDR3 coding DNA: TGTGCCAGCGCCAGATTGACTAGTCATCCAGATACGCAGTATTTT. Its translation is CASARLTSHPDTQYF. This chain joins TRBV2 and TRBJ2-3, with a possible D match to TRBD2 (6 bases). Germline values: CDR1 SNHLY, CDR2 FYNNEI. Trimming pared 8 bases from V and 4 bases from J, leaving 19 bases between. CDR3 length: 15 residues.

A note on this clone: The same CDR3 arises from other DNA sequences in this sample as well. This chain uses TRBV19 with TRBJ1-2; 8 bases align to TRBD1. CDR1 and CDR2 (germline): LNHDA, SQIVND (reference sequence). The CDR3 is 14 residues long. V shed 5 bases and J 1 base; nucleotides not matched to a gene: 3. CDR3: CASSPGQGNYGYTF. CDR3 sequence (DNA): TGTGCCAGTAGTCCCGGACAGGGTAACTATGGCTACACCTTC.

This clone came up a few times. The chain couples TRBV11-3 to TRBJ2-7; D not resolved. CDR1 and CDR2 from the germline V gene are SGHNT and YENEEA. V was cut by 3 bases and J by 5 bases, with 14 bases left in between. The CDR3 covers 14 residues. The CDR3 is CASSFPPHFHEQYF. DNA of the CDR3: TGTGCCAGCAGCTTCCCCCCCCATTTCCACGAGCAGTACTTC.

The rearrangement uses TRBV9 and TRBJ2-3; 13 bases are a match to TRBD2. Looked up from germline, CDR1 is SGDLS and CDR2 is YYNGEE. The trim removed 3 bases at V and 3 bases at J, leaving 13 bases unmatched. This CDR3 region has 19 residues. The CDR3: CASSARLAGGPGRTDTQYF. For the CDR3, the DNA is TGTGCCAGCAGCGCAAGACTAGCGGGAGGACCGGGGCGTACAGATACGCAGTATTTT.

V is TRBV21-1 and J is TRBJ1-1; TRBD1, the table's D call, lacks a check against the DNA. TRBV21-1 is a documented pseudogene. CDR3 length: 14 amino acids. Here the CDR3 DNA reads TGTGCCAGCAGCTACAACAGGGGGCAAGGTGAAGCTTTCTTT. Its protein product is CASSYNRGQGEAFF.

This clone was counted a single time. The chain is built from TRBV10-3 and TRBJ2-7, with 7 bases matching TRBD2. This CDR3 region has 14 residues. Germline values: CDR1 ENHRY, CDR2 SYGVKD. The V segment lost 0 bases and the J segment 9 bases; nucleotides outside the gene matches: 8. CDR3 nucleotide sequence: TGTGCCATCAGTGAGTCGGGGGGGAGGACCGGGCAGTACTTC. This gives the protein CAISESGGRTGQYF.

The chain combines TRBV5-1 with TRBJ2-7; perhaps TRBD1 as D (5 bases). Trimming removed 0 bases from V and 0 bases from J, with 7 bases in between. This CDR3 region has 14 residues. Germline lookup yields CDR1 SGHRS and CDR2 YFSETQ. The CDR3 loop reads CASSLARDSYEQYF. CDR3 DNA: TGCGCCAGCAGCTTGGCCAGGGACTCCTACGAGCAGTACTTC. Together with reference TRBV5-1 and TRBJ2-7, the CDR3 gives the full variable domain: KAGVTQTPRYLIKTRGQQVTLSCSPISGHRSVSWYQQTPGQGLQFLFEYFSETQRNKGNFPGRFSGRQFSNSRSEMNVSTLELGDSALYLCASSLARDSYEQYFGPGTRLTVT.

The V and J genes are TRBV24-1 and TRBJ2-5, with 7 bases identical to TRBD1. J was trimmed by 5 bases and V by 3 bases; bases with no gene match: 8. CDR1 and CDR2 from the germline V gene are KGHDR and SFDVKD. The CDR3 has 15 amino acids. CDR3 protein: CATSDHRGLGETQYF. The CDR3 coding sequence is TGTGCCACCAGTGATCACAGGGGTTTGGGGGAGACCCAGTACTTC.

The chain employs TRBV7-2 and TRBJ2-1, with 13 bases that match TRBD2. This CDR3 is built from 15 residues. Trimming cost V 5 bases and J 5 bases; bases outside gene matches: 3. From germline, CDR1 is SGHTA and CDR2 FQGNSA. CDR3 sequence (DNA): TGTGCCAGCAGCCTGGGACTAGCGGGAAACAATGAGCAGTTCTTC. This encodes CASSLGLAGNNEQFF.

The CDR3 region has the DNA TGCAGTGCTTGGGGCCTTTATGGCTACACCTTC. Protein: CSAWGLYGYTF. The chain employs TRBV20-1 and TRBJ1-2, with D perhaps matching TRBD1 (5 bases). V was shortened by 5 bases and J by 5 bases, with 9 bases between the two germline ends. The germline V gene encodes CDR1 DFQATT and CDR2 SNEGSKA (reference sequence). The CDR3 contains 11 residues.

The J gene is TRBJ1-4, the V gene TRBV11-2, with D maybe TRBD1 (5 bases). This CDR3 has 13 residues. V shed 5 bases and J shed 7 bases, with 11 bases lying between them. The germline CDR1 and CDR2 sequences are SGHAT and FQNNGV. The CDR3 here is CASSPRGSEKLFF. The CDR3 bases are TGTGCCAGCAGCCCCCGGGGGAGTGAAAAACTGTTTTTT.

V usage is TRBV4-2 and J usage is TRBJ2-7, with 9 bases aligning to TRBD2. V was pared by 3 bases and J by 2 bases, with 5 bases of the junction left unmatched. Germline CDR1 is LGHNA and CDR2 is YNFKEQ. CDR3 length: 15 residues. The CDR3 here is CASSHSEREAYEQYF. DNA of the CDR3: TGTGCCAGCAGCCACAGCGAGCGGGAGGCCTACGAGCAGTACTTC.

The V call is TRBV19, the J call TRBJ1-2; 10 bases are shared with TRBD1. The germline V gene has CDR1 LNHDA and CDR2 SQIVND (reference sequence). Trimming cost V 6 bases and J 4 bases; bases outside gene matches: 8. CDR3 length: 15 amino acids. CDR3 in amino acids: CASSPRQGAGYGYTF. The DNA of the CDR3 is TGTGCCAGTAGCCCAAGACAGGGGGCGGGCTATGGCTACACCTTC.

As DNA, the CDR3 is TGTGCCAGCAGCCCAGGGGGTTCGCCCTACAATGAGCAGTTCTTC. Residues: CASSPGGSPYNEQFF. V gene TRBV7-9 combines with J gene TRBJ2-1; 7 bases are a match to TRBD1. The CDR3 is 15 residues long. With V trimmed by 5 bases and J by 2 bases, 6 bases remained unmatched. The germline CDR1 and CDR2 sequences are SEHNR and FQNEAQ (reference sequence).